One sample yielded the 5 T cell receptor beta chains listed below, sequenced in a study of breast tumors, draining lymph nodes, adjacent tissues. Breast cancer patients provided tissue from their axillary draining lymph nodes. TCRdb reprocessed the multiplex PCR reads with MiXCR, giving one entry per CDR3 protein. The repertoire holds over 250,000 distinct CDR3 sequences, with around 30% as singletons. Sequencing was performed on axillary lymph node tissue. These TCRs come from a female donor with breast cancer. Some clones in this sample may be carry-over from other donors' samples.

This clonotype came up many times. The chain employs TRBV20-1 and TRBJ2-2; 10 bases line up with TRBD1. Germline V CDR1 and CDR2: DFQATT, SNEGSKA (reference sequence). CDR3 size: 13 residues. Trimming took 6 bases from V and 3 from J; bases not matched to a gene: 1. The DNA for the CDR3 is TGCAGTGCCGGACAGGGGGACACCGGGGAGCTGTTTTTT. Amino acids: CSAGQGDTGELFF.

In this sample, this clonotype turned up many times. This sequence joins TRBV9 and TRBJ1-6, with D possibly being TRBD1 (5 bases). V lost 4 bases and J 10 bases, leaving 15 bases between the germline ends. Germline-derived CDR1 and CDR2 are SGDLS and YYNGEE. The CDR3 is made up of 14 amino acids. The CDR3 spells CASSPGGGGSPLHF. The CDR3 DNA follows: TGTGCCAGCAGCCCTGGTGGGGGAGGATCACCCCTCCACTTT.

This clonotype was observed at least ten times. The chain joins TRBV12-3 or TRBV12-4 to TRBJ2-5; TRBD1 is a possible D gene (5 bases). This CDR3 has 14 residues. V lost 3 bases to trimming and J lost 1 base, with 9 bases between them. This chain's CDR3 is CASSFKGSQETQYF. The CDR3 DNA reads TGTGCCAGCAGTTTTAAGGGGTCCCAAGAGACCCAGTACTTC.

The CDR3 is CSVEAEGDYGYTF. CDR3 bases: TGCAGCGTTGAAGCAGAAGGGGACTATGGCTACACCTTC. The J gene is TRBJ1-2, the V gene TRBV29-1; weak D call: TRBD1 (5 bases). The germline V and J ends were trimmed by 1 base and 3 bases, with 9 bases remaining between them. The CDR3 is made up of 13 amino acids. Germline V gene data show CDR1 as SQVTM and CDR2 as ANQGSEA.

Many counts were recorded for this clonotype. The chain combines TRBV7-6 with TRBJ2-1, with D possibly TRBD1 on 5 matching bases. This CDR3 contains 14 residues. V was shortened by 5 bases and J by 9 bases, with 17 bases between the two germline ends. Germline lookup yields CDR1 SGHVS and CDR2 FNYEAQ. The CDR3 spells CASSPQGSSGEQFF. CDR3 DNA sequence: TGTGCCAGCAGCCCCCAGGGTAGTTCCGGTGAGCAGTTCTTC. Variable domain in full (rest from reference TRBV7-6 and TRBJ2-1): GAGVSQSPRYKVTKRGQDVALRCDPISGHVSLYWYRQALGQGPEFLTYFNYEAQQDKSGLPNDRFSAERPEGSISTLTIQRTEQRDSAMYRCASSPQGSSGEQFFGPGTRLTVL.